This T cell receptor beta chain stems from a study of Ad26.COV2.S vaccination and SARS-CoV-2 variants. Findings and caveats of the study: Substantial breadth was reported for post-vaccination spike-specific CD8+ and CD4+ T cells.

Treatment defined: roughly 18 received Ad26.COV2.S at low or high dose, single or two shots; roughly 5 received placebo; per-sample allocation not given. It was on day 63 after the first vaccine or placebo injection that samples were taken. This clone was observed a handful of times. Its antigen is undetermined. J gave up 1 base and V 1 base, and 2 bases lay outside the gene matches. The CDR3 contains 16 residues. Germline assignment: CDR1 LNHNV and CDR2 YYDKDF (reference sequence). Clones were sequenced by immunoSEQ multiplex PCR, and TCRdb holds only the in-frame ones, with some missing. The repertoire holds fewer than 400,000 clones, with around 84% as singletons.

This chain joins TRBV15 and TRBJ2-3; 10 positions agree with TRBD2. This receptor was taken from a person aged 18-65 years who received the Ad26.COV2.S COVID-19 vaccine or a placebo. The sequenced sample was peripheral blood, obtained in a trial of Ad26.COV2.S vaccine versus placebo. CDR3 DNA sequence: TGTGCCACCAGCAGAGGAACTAGCGGGGGCACAGATACGCAGTATTTT. This sequence encodes CATSRGTSGGTDTQYF. Full variable domain (remainder filled in from reference TRBV15 and TRBJ2-3): DAMVIQNPRYQVTQFGKPVTLSCSQTLNHNVMYWYQQKSSQAPKLLFHYYDKDFNNEADTPDNFQSRRPNTSFCFLDIRSPGLGDTAMYLCATSRGTSGGTDTQYFGPGTRLTVL.